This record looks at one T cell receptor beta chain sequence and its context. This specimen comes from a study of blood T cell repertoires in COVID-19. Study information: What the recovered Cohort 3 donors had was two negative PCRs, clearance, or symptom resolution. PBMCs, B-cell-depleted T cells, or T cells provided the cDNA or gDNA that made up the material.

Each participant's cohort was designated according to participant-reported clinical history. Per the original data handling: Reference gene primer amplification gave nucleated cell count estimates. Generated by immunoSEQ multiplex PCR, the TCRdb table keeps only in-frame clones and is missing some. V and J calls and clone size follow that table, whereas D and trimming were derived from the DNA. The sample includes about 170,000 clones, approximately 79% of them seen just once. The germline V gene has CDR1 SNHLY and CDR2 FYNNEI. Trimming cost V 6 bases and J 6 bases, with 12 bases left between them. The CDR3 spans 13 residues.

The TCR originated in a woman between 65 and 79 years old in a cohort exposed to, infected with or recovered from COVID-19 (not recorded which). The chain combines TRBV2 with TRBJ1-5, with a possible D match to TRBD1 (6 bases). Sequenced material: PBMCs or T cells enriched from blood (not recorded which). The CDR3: CASRRTASQPQHF. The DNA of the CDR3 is TGTGCCAGCAGGAGGACAGCCTCTCAGCCCCAGCATTTT.